The rows below give T cell receptor beta chains drawn from one sample of a study of Ad26.COV2.S vaccination and SARS-CoV-2 variants. Profiled with immunoSEQ multiplex PCR; TCRdb holds only in-frame clones, not every one. The sample shows a few hundred thousand clones, about 92% of them seen only once. The sequencing used peripheral blood, collected in a trial of Ad26.COV2.S vaccine versus placebo. The receptors were gathered from a person between 18 and 59 years old who received the Ad26.COV2.S COVID-19 vaccine or a placebo. CDR3s include the opening cysteine and the closing phenylalanine or tryptophan. The order of the fields is J gene, clone size, V gene, D gene, CDR3 protein, CDR3 DNA. The D gene is left open where the match is weak. The size field is filled for only some rows; it gives once, few, many or a size class.

j_call: TRBJ2-1; clone_size: .; v_call: TRBV30; d_call: TRBD2; cdr3_aa: CAWSGTSGRAREQFF; cdr3_nt: TGTGCCTGGAGTGGGACTAGCGGGAGGGCCCGGGAGCAGTTCTTC
j_call: TRBJ2-2; clone_size: few; v_call: TRBV5-1; d_call: .; cdr3_aa: CASSMFRGNTGELFF; cdr3_nt: TGCGCCAGCAGTATGTTTCGGGGGAACACCGGGGAGCTGTTTTTT
j_call: TRBJ2-2; clone_size: .; v_call: TRBV27; d_call: TRBD1; cdr3_aa: CASSLAPPPGTGNTGELFF; cdr3_nt: TGTGCCAGCAGTTTGGCCCCCCCTCCCGGGACAGGAAACACCGGGGAGCTGTTTTTT
j_call: TRBJ1-1; clone_size: few; v_call: TRBV7-2; d_call: .; cdr3_aa: CASSPVPTASFTEAFF; cdr3_nt: TGTGCCAGCAGCCCCGTCCCCACTGCCTCCTTCACTGAAGCTTTCTTT
j_call: TRBJ2-7; clone_size: .; v_call: TRBV7-8; d_call: .; cdr3_aa: CASSRGGSSYEQYF; cdr3_nt: TGTGCCAGCAGCCGAGGGGGGAGTTCCTACGAGCAGTACTTC
j_call: TRBJ2-2; clone_size: .; v_call: TRBV7-2; d_call: TRBD2; cdr3_aa: CASSPGTSGRAGELFF; cdr3_nt: TGTGCCAGCAGCCCCGGGACTAGCGGGAGGGCTGGGGAGCTGTTTTTT
j_call: TRBJ2-7; clone_size: .; v_call: TRBV20-1; d_call: .; cdr3_aa: CSASDRSEQYF; cdr3_nt: TGCAGTGCTAGTGATCGTTCCGAGCAGTACTTC
j_call: TRBJ1-3; clone_size: .; v_call: TRBV28; d_call: .; cdr3_aa: CASSGDPKWGNTIYF; cdr3_nt: TGTGCCAGCAGTGGGGATCCCAAATGGGGAAACACCATATATTTT
j_call: TRBJ1-2; clone_size: .; v_call: TRBV5-1; d_call: .; cdr3_aa: CASSLSANNYGYTF; cdr3_nt: TGCGCCAGCAGCTTGTCGGCCAACAACTATGGCTACACCTTC
j_call: TRBJ1-5; clone_size: .; v_call: TRBV6-2/TRBV6-3; d_call: .; cdr3_aa: CASSYRTASNQPQHF; cdr3_nt: TGTGCCAGCAGTTACCGAACAGCCAGCAATCAGCCCCAGCATTTT
j_call: TRBJ1-6; clone_size: .; v_call: TRBV15; d_call: .; cdr3_aa: CATSRRTVNSPLHF; cdr3_nt: TGTGCCACCAGCAGAAGGACGGTGAATTCACCCCTCCACTTT
j_call: TRBJ2-3; clone_size: .; v_call: TRBV11-3; d_call: .; cdr3_aa: CASSRQRTDTQYF; cdr3_nt: TGTGCCAGCAGCCGGCAGCGCACGGATACGCAGTATTTT
j_call: TRBJ2-7; clone_size: few; v_call: TRBV10-3; d_call: TRBD2; cdr3_aa: CAISLAGGTYEQYF; cdr3_nt: TGTGCCATCAGTTTAGCGGGAGGGACCTACGAGCAGTACTTC
j_call: TRBJ2-3; clone_size: .; v_call: TRBV7-2; d_call: .; cdr3_aa: CASSLSLASTDTQYF; cdr3_nt: TGTGCCAGCAGCTTATCCCTTGCTAGCACAGATACGCAGTATTTT
j_call: TRBJ2-3; clone_size: once; v_call: TRBV2; d_call: TRBD2; cdr3_aa: CASSETSGRPSDTQYF; cdr3_nt: TGTGCCAGCAGTGAGACTAGCGGGAGACCGTCAGATACGCAGTATTTT
j_call: TRBJ2-5; clone_size: .; v_call: TRBV13; d_call: TRBD1; cdr3_aa: CASSSGTGQETQYF; cdr3_nt: TGTGCCAGCAGCTCCGGGACAGGGCAAGAGACCCAGTACTTC
j_call: TRBJ2-3; clone_size: .; v_call: TRBV2; d_call: .; cdr3_aa: CASRFTVGDTQYF; cdr3_nt: TGTGCCAGCAGGTTCACCGTCGGGGATACGCAGTATTTT
j_call: TRBJ2-1; clone_size: once; v_call: TRBV29-1; d_call: TRBD1; cdr3_aa: CSVKNRGRYNEQFF; cdr3_nt: TGCAGCGTTAAAAACAGGGGTCGGTACAATGAGCAGTTCTTC
j_call: TRBJ2-7; clone_size: .; v_call: TRBV28; d_call: .; cdr3_aa: CASSLVTAFSYEQYF; cdr3_nt: TGTGCCAGCAGTTTAGTGACGGCGTTCTCCTACGAGCAGTACTTC
j_call: TRBJ1-3; clone_size: .; v_call: TRBV2; d_call: TRBD1; cdr3_aa: CASKGPGQGPGNTIYF; cdr3_nt: TGTGCCAGCAAGGGACCGGGACAGGGCCCTGGAAACACCATATATTTT
j_call: TRBJ2-1; clone_size: .; v_call: TRBV30; d_call: .; cdr3_aa: CAWSAGRGNEQFF; cdr3_nt: TGTGCCTGGAGTGCGGGGAGGGGGAATGAGCAGTTCTTC
j_call: TRBJ1-5; clone_size: .; v_call: TRBV6-2/TRBV6-3; d_call: TRBD1; cdr3_aa: CASSSDRGLRQPQHF; cdr3_nt: TGTGCCAGCAGTTCTGACAGGGGGCTGAGACAGCCCCAGCATTTT
j_call: TRBJ2-1; clone_size: .; v_call: TRBV6-1; d_call: TRBD2; cdr3_aa: CASSEAASGGLYNEQFF; cdr3_nt: TGTGCCAGCAGTGAAGCCGCGAGCGGGGGACTCTACAATGAGCAGTTCTTC
j_call: TRBJ1-6; clone_size: .; v_call: TRBV30; d_call: .; cdr3_aa: CAAGKTRNSPLHF; cdr3_nt: TGTGCTGCAGGGAAGACTAGGAATTCACCCCTCCACTTT
j_call: TRBJ2-3; clone_size: once; v_call: TRBV5-1; d_call: TRBD2; cdr3_aa: CASSNLPTGGFSNPDTQYF; cdr3_nt: TGCGCCAGCAGCAACTTACCCACGGGAGGATTCTCTAACCCAGATACGCAGTATTTT
j_call: TRBJ2-3; clone_size: .; v_call: TRBV9; d_call: .; cdr3_aa: CASSTTGFSTDTQYF; cdr3_nt: TGTGCCAGCAGCACTACAGGGTTTTCCACAGATACGCAGTATTTT
j_call: TRBJ1-1; clone_size: .; v_call: TRBV25-1; d_call: .; cdr3_aa: CASSEGWRATEAFF; cdr3_nt: TGTGCCAGCAGTGAAGGGTGGCGAGCCACTGAAGCTTTCTTT
j_call: TRBJ1-2; clone_size: .; v_call: TRBV3-1/TRBV3-2; d_call: TRBD1; cdr3_aa: CASSQDRGYGYTF; cdr3_nt: TGTGCCAGCAGCCAAGACAGGGGGTATGGCTACACCTTC
j_call: TRBJ2-7; clone_size: .; v_call: TRBV27; d_call: .; cdr3_aa: CASSLVGAKDYEQYF; cdr3_nt: TGTGCCAGCAGTTTGGTGGGGGCAAAGGACTACGAGCAGTACTTC
j_call: TRBJ1-1; clone_size: .; v_call: TRBV7-9; d_call: .; cdr3_aa: CASSLTQGTGAFF; cdr3_nt: TGTGCCAGCAGCTTAACACAGGGTACCGGAGCTTTCTTT